This is a list of T cell receptor beta chains from one sample in a study of T cell changes during pregnancy in multiple sclerosis. The table came from immunoSEQ multiplex PCR; TCRdb's copy has only in-frame clones and leaves some out. The sample comprises about 69,000 clones, approximately 90% of which are singletons, and more than 1.3% rests with the top ten. This specimen consisted of peripheral blood, obtained in the third trimester of pregnancy. These receptors were obtained from a female donor with multiple sclerosis, enrolled in a pregnancy study. Each CDR3 is given with its conserved first and last residue. The order of the fields is J gene, D gene, V gene, clone size, CDR3 protein, CDR3 DNA. A D gene is named only where the DNA matches it firmly. Clone size is given for some rows only: seen once, a few or many times, or a class if the clone is expanded.

J gene: TRBJ2-2; D gene: -; V gene: TRBV6-6; clone size: -; CDR3 protein: CASTLRQEGTGELFF; CDR3 DNA: TGTGCCAGCACCTTAAGGCAGGAAGGCACCGGGGAGCTGTTTTTT
J gene: TRBJ2-1; D gene: TRBD2; V gene: TRBV7-2; clone size: -; CDR3 protein: CASSLYGGVNEQFF; CDR3 DNA: TGTGCCAGCAGCTTATACGGGGGGGTCAATGAGCAGTTCTTC
J gene: TRBJ1-1; D gene: -; V gene: TRBV2; clone size: once; CDR3 protein: CASIWQSNTEAFF; CDR3 DNA: TGTGCCAGCATATGGCAGTCGAACACTGAAGCTTTCTTT
J gene: TRBJ2-3; D gene: TRBD2; V gene: TRBV12-5; clone size: once; CDR3 protein: CASGLVTSGGADTQYF; CDR3 DNA: TGTGCTAGTGGTTTGGTAACTAGCGGGGGCGCAGATACGCAGTATTTT
J gene: TRBJ2-3; D gene: -; V gene: TRBV7-8; clone size: once; CDR3 protein: CASSRRADTQYF; CDR3 DNA: TGTGCCAGCAGCCGACGAGCGGATACGCAGTATTTT
J gene: TRBJ1-2; D gene: -; V gene: TRBV7-2; clone size: -; CDR3 protein: CASSFSGDRNYGYTF; CDR3 DNA: TGTGCCAGCAGCTTTTCAGGGGACCGGAACTATGGCTACACCTTC
J gene: TRBJ1-3; D gene: -; V gene: TRBV9; clone size: -; CDR3 protein: CASSSESGDYSGNTIYF; CDR3 DNA: TGTGCCAGCAGCTCCGAGTCAGGGGATTACTCTGGAAACACCATATATTTT
J gene: TRBJ1-4; D gene: TRBD1; V gene: TRBV27; clone size: -; CDR3 protein: CASRTGGANEKLFF; CDR3 DNA: TGTGCCAGCAGAACAGGGGGGGCTAATGAAAAACTGTTTTTT
J gene: TRBJ2-1; D gene: TRBD2; V gene: TRBV6-4; clone size: -; CDR3 protein: CASSLSSGGNNEQFF; CDR3 DNA: TGTGCCAGCAGTCTTTCTTCGGGAGGGAACAATGAGCAGTTCTTC
J gene: TRBJ1-1; D gene: -; V gene: TRBV9; clone size: few; CDR3 protein: CASSVGVYTEAFF; CDR3 DNA: TGTGCCAGCAGCGTAGGAGTTTACACTGAAGCTTTCTTT
J gene: TRBJ1-6; D gene: -; V gene: TRBV7-3; clone size: once; CDR3 protein: CASSAAGSNSPLHF; CDR3 DNA: TGTGCCAGCAGCGCCGCGGGGTCTAATTCACCCCTCCACTTT
J gene: TRBJ1-2; D gene: TRBD1; V gene: TRBV27; clone size: -; CDR3 protein: CASSPGTGFHGYTF; CDR3 DNA: TGTGCCAGCAGTCCGGGGACAGGGTTTCATGGCTACACCTTC
J gene: TRBJ1-1; D gene: -; V gene: TRBV21-1; clone size: -; CDR3 protein: CASSKDKKYEAFF; CDR3 DNA: TGTGCCAGCAGCAAGGACAAGAAGTACGAAGCTTTCTTT
J gene: TRBJ1-6; D gene: -; V gene: TRBV9; clone size: -; CDR3 protein: CASSRGSPLHF; CDR3 DNA: TGTGCCAGCAGCAGGGGTTCACCCCTCCACTTT
J gene: TRBJ1-2; D gene: -; V gene: TRBV18; clone size: -; CDR3 protein: CASSPNSGTAWGANYGYTF; CDR3 DNA: TGTGCCAGCTCACCAAACAGTGGGACGGCCTGGGGGGCTAACTATGGCTACACCTTC
J gene: TRBJ2-3; D gene: TRBD2; V gene: TRBV6-4; clone size: -; CDR3 protein: CASSDGRSGGDTQYF; CDR3 DNA: TGTGCCAGCAGTGATGGGCGCTCCGGGGGGGATACGCAGTATTTT
J gene: TRBJ2-1; D gene: TRBD2; V gene: TRBV5-1; clone size: once; CDR3 protein: CASSWGGNFRQFF; CDR3 DNA: TGCGCCAGCAGCTGGGGAGGGAATTTCAGGCAGTTCTTC
J gene: TRBJ1-6; D gene: -; V gene: TRBV5-8; clone size: -; CDR3 protein: CASSLIDFYSPLHF; CDR3 DNA: TGTGCCAGCAGCTTGATAGATTTTTATTCACCCCTCCACTTT
J gene: TRBJ2-3; D gene: -; V gene: TRBV6-4; clone size: -; CDR3 protein: CASSAGAGTDTQYF; CDR3 DNA: TGTGCCAGCAGCGCAGGGGCGGGCACAGATACGCAGTATTTT
J gene: TRBJ2-1; D gene: -; V gene: TRBV7-9; clone size: -; CDR3 protein: CASSLLSNEQFF; CDR3 DNA: TGTGCCAGCAGCTTACTTTCCAATGAGCAGTTCTTC
J gene: TRBJ1-4; D gene: -; V gene: TRBV10-3; clone size: -; CDR3 protein: CAISDPTLQKSNEKLFF; CDR3 DNA: TGTGCCATCAGTGATCCCACCTTACAGAAATCTAATGAAAAACTGTTTTTT
J gene: TRBJ1-1; D gene: -; V gene: TRBV2; clone size: -; CDR3 protein: CASRADPSAEAFF; CDR3 DNA: TGTGCCAGCAGAGCCGATCCGTCGGCTGAAGCTTTCTTT
J gene: TRBJ2-6; D gene: -; V gene: TRBV6-5; clone size: -; CDR3 protein: CASTRGTGANVLTF; CDR3 DNA: TGTGCCAGCACCCGGGGTACTGGGGCCAACGTCCTGACTTTC
J gene: TRBJ2-4; D gene: -; V gene: TRBV15; clone size: once; CDR3 protein: CATSRDRAGYGNIQYF; CDR3 DNA: TGTGCCACCAGCAGAGATCGGGCGGGGTATGGAAACATTCAGTACTTC
J gene: TRBJ1-4; D gene: -; V gene: TRBV19; clone size: once; CDR3 protein: CASSRGLGEKLFF; CDR3 DNA: TGTGCCAGTAGTAGGGGCCTCGGTGAAAAACTGTTTTTT
J gene: TRBJ1-2; D gene: TRBD1; V gene: TRBV27; clone size: -; CDR3 protein: CASMPGQGGTYGYTF; CDR3 DNA: TGTGCCAGTATGCCGGGACAGGGTGGAACCTATGGCTACACCTTC
J gene: TRBJ2-2; D gene: -; V gene: TRBV9; clone size: -; CDR3 protein: CASSVRDMNTGELFF; CDR3 DNA: TGTGCCAGCAGCGTAAGGGACATGAACACCGGGGAGCTGTTTTTT
J gene: TRBJ2-6; D gene: -; V gene: TRBV10-3; clone size: -; CDR3 protein: CAISEGAWGANVLTF; CDR3 DNA: TGTGCCATCAGTGAGGGGGCCTGGGGGGCCAACGTCCTGACTTTC
J gene: TRBJ1-4; D gene: -; V gene: TRBV6-6; clone size: -; CDR3 protein: CASREQGINEKLFF; CDR3 DNA: TGTGCCAGCAGAGAACAGGGCATTAATGAAAAACTGTTTTTT
J gene: TRBJ1-1; D gene: TRBD1; V gene: TRBV7-9; clone size: once; CDR3 protein: CASSAQGATEAFF; CDR3 DNA: TGTGCCAGCAGCGCCCAGGGGGCTACTGAAGCTTTCTTT
J gene: TRBJ1-2; D gene: -; V gene: TRBV6-1; clone size: -; CDR3 protein: CASSEWAKYGYTF; CDR3 DNA: TGTGCCAGCAGTGAATGGGCAAAGTATGGCTACACCTTC
J gene: TRBJ1-2; D gene: -; V gene: TRBV6-5; clone size: -; CDR3 protein: CASSYGRFYGYTF; CDR3 DNA: TGTGCCAGCAGTTACGGCAGATTCTATGGCTACACCTTC
J gene: TRBJ1-6; D gene: -; V gene: TRBV25-1; clone size: -; CDR3 protein: CASSERAVGNSPLHF; CDR3 DNA: TGTGCCAGCAGTGAGAGGGCTGTGGGTAATTCACCCCTCCACTTT
J gene: TRBJ2-3; D gene: -; V gene: TRBV6-1; clone size: -; CDR3 protein: CASELASTDTQYF; CDR3 DNA: TGTGCCAGCGAGCTAGCTAGTACAGATACGCAGTATTTT
J gene: TRBJ1-2; D gene: -; V gene: TRBV6-5; clone size: -; CDR3 protein: CASSSLARNGYTF; CDR3 DNA: TGTGCCAGCAGTTCCCTCGCCAGAAACGGCTACACCTTC
J gene: TRBJ1-2; D gene: -; V gene: TRBV5-6; clone size: -; CDR3 protein: CASSPLRGVGYGYTF; CDR3 DNA: TGTGCCAGCAGCCCGCTTCGGGGGGTGGGTTATGGCTACACCTTC
J gene: TRBJ1-1; D gene: -; V gene: TRBV6-5; clone size: -; CDR3 protein: CASSYSSGSASTEAFF; CDR3 DNA: TGTGCCAGCAGTTACTCGAGCGGCAGTGCAAGCACTGAAGCTTTCTTT
J gene: TRBJ1-2; D gene: TRBD1; V gene: TRBV10-3; clone size: -; CDR3 protein: CAIRPGQIYGYTF; CDR3 DNA: TGTGCCATCAGGCCGGGACAGATCTATGGCTACACCTTC
J gene: TRBJ1-5; D gene: -; V gene: TRBV2; clone size: -; CDR3 protein: CASSARRGGRQPQHF; CDR3 DNA: TGTGCCAGCAGTGCCAGAAGGGGGGGTCGCCAGCCCCAGCATTTT
J gene: TRBJ2-1; D gene: -; V gene: TRBV11-2; clone size: -; CDR3 protein: CASSLGRDHEQFF; CDR3 DNA: TGTGCCAGCAGCTTAGGGCGGGACCATGAGCAGTTCTTC
J gene: TRBJ1-3; D gene: TRBD1; V gene: TRBV6-5; clone size: -; CDR3 protein: CASSFSQGASGNTIYF; CDR3 DNA: TGTGCCAGCAGTTTCTCACAGGGGGCTTCTGGAAACACCATATATTTT
J gene: TRBJ1-4; D gene: -; V gene: TRBV7-2; clone size: few; CDR3 protein: CASSYTQAEKLFF; CDR3 DNA: TGTGCCAGCAGCTACACCCAGGCTGAAAAACTGTTTTTT